This T cell receptor (beta chain) was obtained from a study of Ad26.COV2.S vaccination and SARS-CoV-2 variants. General study results and limits: TCR breadth and depth analyses may have underestimated total T cell responses. Greater spike-specific TCR breadth was seen in vaccine recipients than in placebo recipients.

This clone was counted between two and nine times. Its antigen is undetermined. Measured with immunoSEQ multiplex PCR; TCRdb has only the in-frame clones, and not every one. The sample contains over 130,000 clones, more than 80% of which appear only once. The TCR originated in a human donor who had recovered from COVID-19. This sample comprised peripheral blood, obtained after recovery from COVID-19.

Written as DNA, the CDR3 is TGTGCCAGCAGTCCCTTCGCCACAGGGAACTATGGCTACACCTTC. Its protein product is CASSPFATGNYGYTF. The rearrangement joins TRBV28 to TRBJ1-2; TRBD1 might be the D (6 bases). The CDR3 has 15 residues. V was cut by 5 bases and J by 2 bases, with 15 bases left in between. From germline, CDR1 is MDHEN and CDR2 SYDVKM.